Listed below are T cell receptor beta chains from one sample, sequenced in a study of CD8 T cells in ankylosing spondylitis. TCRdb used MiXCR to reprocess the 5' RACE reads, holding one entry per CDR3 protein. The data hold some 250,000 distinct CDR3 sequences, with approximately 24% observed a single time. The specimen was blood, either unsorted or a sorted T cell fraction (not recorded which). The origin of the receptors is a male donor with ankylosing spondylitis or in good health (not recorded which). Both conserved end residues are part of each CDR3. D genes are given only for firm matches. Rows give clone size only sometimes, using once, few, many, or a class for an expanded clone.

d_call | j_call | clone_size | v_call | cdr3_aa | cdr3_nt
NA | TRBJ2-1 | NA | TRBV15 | CATSRVGLNEQFF | TGTGCCACCAGCAGAGTCGGGTTGAATGAGCAGTTCTTC
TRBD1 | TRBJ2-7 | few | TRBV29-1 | CSVEFGTGAYEQYF | TGCAGCGTTGAATTCGGGACAGGGGCCTACGAGCAGTACTTC
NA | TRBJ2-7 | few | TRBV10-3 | CAISRDSSYEQYF | TGTGCCATCAGCCGGGACTCGTCCTACGAGCAGTACTTC
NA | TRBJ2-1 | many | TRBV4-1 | CASSPRDRRGGNEQFF | TGCGCCAGCAGCCCCCGGGACCGACGAGGTGGTAATGAGCAGTTCTTC
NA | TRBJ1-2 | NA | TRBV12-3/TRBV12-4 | CASRPVGGYGYTF | TGTGCCAGCAGGCCTGTGGGGGGCTATGGCTACACCTTC
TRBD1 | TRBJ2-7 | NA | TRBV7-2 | CASSLRQGMGEQYF | TGTGCCAGCAGCTTAAGACAGGGGATGGGAGAGCAGTACTTC
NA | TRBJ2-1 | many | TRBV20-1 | CSAPPENEQFF | TGCAGTGCCCCCCCTGAGAATGAGCAGTTCTTC
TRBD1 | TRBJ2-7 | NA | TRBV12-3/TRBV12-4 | CASRGQGLSYEQYF | TGTGCCAGCAGGGGACAGGGATTGTCCTACGAGCAGTACTTC
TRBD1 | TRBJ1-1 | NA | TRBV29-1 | CSVGTGLEAFF | TGCAGCGTCGGGACAGGGTTAGAAGCTTTCTTT
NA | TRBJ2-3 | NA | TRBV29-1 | CSVVVRGRQGTDTQYF | TGCAGCGTTGTAGTCCGGGGTCGCCAAGGAACAGATACGCAGTATTTT
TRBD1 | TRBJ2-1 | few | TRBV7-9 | CASSLLRTGGNEQFF | TGTGCCAGCAGCTTACTAAGGACAGGGGGCAATGAGCAGTTCTTC
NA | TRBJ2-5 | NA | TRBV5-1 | CASSLMAGNQETQYF | TGCGCCAGCAGCTTGATGGCGGGGAACCAAGAGACCCAGTACTTC
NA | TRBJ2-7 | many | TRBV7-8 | CASSPRGTLPYEQYF | TGTGCCAGCAGCCCCCGGGGAACACTACCCTACGAGCAGTACTTC
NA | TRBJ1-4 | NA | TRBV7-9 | CASSPGAGREKLFF | TGTGCCAGCAGCCCCGGGGCCGGCCGTGAAAAACTGTTTTTT
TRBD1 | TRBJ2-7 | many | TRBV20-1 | CSAGTGGFTYEQYF | TGCAGTGCTGGGACAGGGGGCTTCACCTACGAGCAGTACTTC
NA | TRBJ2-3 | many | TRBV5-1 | CASSIVGVDTQYF | TGCGCCAGCAGCATTGTTGGAGTAGATACGCAGTATTTT
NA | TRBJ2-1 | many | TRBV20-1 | CSARLTGRENEQFF | TGCAGTGCTAGGCTAACCGGGAGAGAGAATGAGCAGTTCTTC
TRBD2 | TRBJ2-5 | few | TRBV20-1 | CSAGGVSGTQYF | TGCAGTGCTGGGGGGGTATCGGGGACCCAGTACTTC
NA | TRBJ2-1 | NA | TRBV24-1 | CATSDVGGRNEQFF | TGTGCCACCAGTGATGTGGGGGGCCGCAATGAGCAGTTCTTC
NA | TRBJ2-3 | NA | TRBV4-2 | CASSQDGKLASTDTQYF | TGTGCCAGCAGCCAAGATGGGAAACTAGCTAGCACAGATACGCAGTATTTT
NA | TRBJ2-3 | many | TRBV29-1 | CSVDKSWDTQYF | TGCAGCGTTGACAAGAGTTGGGATACGCAGTATTTT
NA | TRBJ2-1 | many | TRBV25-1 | CASSELGGSNEQFF | TGTGCCAGCAGTGAATTGGGGGGAAGCAATGAGCAGTTCTTC
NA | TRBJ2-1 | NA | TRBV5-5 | CASSLASGDEQFF | TGTGCCAGCAGCTTGGCATCAGGGGATGAGCAGTTCTTC
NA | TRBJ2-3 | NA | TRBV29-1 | CSVEDWPTDTQYF | TGCAGCGTTGAAGATTGGCCTACAGATACGCAGTATTTT
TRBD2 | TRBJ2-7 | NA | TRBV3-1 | CASSQDPRLARRDEQYF | TGTGCCAGCAGCCAAGATCCCCGACTAGCCAGACGGGACGAGCAGTACTTC
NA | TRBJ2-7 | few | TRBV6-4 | CASSGGPQSSYEQYF | TGTGCCAGCAGTGGGGGTCCCCAAAGCTCCTACGAGCAGTACTTC
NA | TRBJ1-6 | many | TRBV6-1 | CASSESLPGSNSPLHF | TGTGCCAGCAGTGAATCCCTGCCAGGGTCCAATTCACCCCTCCACTTT
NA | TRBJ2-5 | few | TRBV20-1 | CSAWTALQETQYF | TGCAGTGCTTGGACAGCTCTCCAAGAGACCCAGTACTTC
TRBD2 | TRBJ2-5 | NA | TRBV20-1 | CSARTSGGAWETQYF | TGCAGTGCTAGAACTAGCGGGGGGGCATGGGAGACCCAGTACTTC
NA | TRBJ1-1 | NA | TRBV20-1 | CSASQGGRTEAFF | TGCAGTGCATCACAGGGAGGTCGGACTGAAGCTTTCTTT
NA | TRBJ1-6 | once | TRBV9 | CASSVATDRGLHF | TGTGCCAGCAGCGTAGCTACGGACAGAGGACTCCACTTT
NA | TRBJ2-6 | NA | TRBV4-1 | CASSQEGRANVLTF | TGCGCCAGCAGCCAAGAGGGAAGGGCCAACGTCCTGACTTTC
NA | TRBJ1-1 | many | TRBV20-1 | CSARVGGGAEAFF | TGCAGTGCTAGAGTAGGGGGAGGGGCTGAAGCTTTCTTT
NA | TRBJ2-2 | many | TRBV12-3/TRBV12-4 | CASSPLLQPGELFF | TGTGCCAGCAGTCCTCTACTCCAGCCCGGGGAGCTGTTTTTT
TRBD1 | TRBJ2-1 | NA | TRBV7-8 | CASSLAGTGGYNEQFF | TGTGCCAGCAGCTTAGCAGGGACAGGGGGGTACAATGAGCAGTTCTTC
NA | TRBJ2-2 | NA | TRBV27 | CASSISWGLGTGELFF | TGTGCCAGCAGTATTTCTTGGGGGTTAGGGACCGGGGAGCTGTTTTTT
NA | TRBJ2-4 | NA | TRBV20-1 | CSVRGLAKNIQYF | TGCAGTGTGAGGGGTTTAGCCAAAAACATTCAGTACTTC
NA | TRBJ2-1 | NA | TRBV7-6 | CASSPLRGNEQFF | TGTGCCAGCAGCCCTCTACGGGGAAATGAGCAGTTCTTC
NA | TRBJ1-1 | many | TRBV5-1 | CASSSSRGDTEAFF | TGCGCCAGCAGTTCGTCACGGGGTGACACTGAAGCTTTCTTT
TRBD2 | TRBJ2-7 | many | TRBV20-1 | CSATAGTSGGLPYEQYF | TGCAGTGCTACCGCAGGGACTAGCGGGGGGCTTCCCTACGAGCAGTACTTC
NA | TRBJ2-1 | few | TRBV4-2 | CASSQDSRGVVNEQFF | TGTGCCAGCAGCCAAGATTCGCGGGGAGTGGTGAATGAGCAGTTCTTC
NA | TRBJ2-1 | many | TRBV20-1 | CSARNPGNEQFF | TGCAGTGCTAGGAATCCCGGCAATGAGCAGTTCTTC
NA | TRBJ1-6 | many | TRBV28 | CASSLGGINSPLHF | TGTGCCAGCAGTTTAGGGGGAATCAATTCACCCCTCCACTTT
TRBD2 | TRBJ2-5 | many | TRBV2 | CASRTSGGETQYF | TGTGCCAGTCGGACTAGCGGGGGAGAGACCCAGTACTTC
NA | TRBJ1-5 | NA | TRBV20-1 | CSASNIPLSNQPQHF | TGCAGTGCTAGTAATATTCCTCTGAGCAATCAGCCCCAGCATTTT
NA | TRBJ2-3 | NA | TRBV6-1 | CASRSGGQVYDTQYF | TGTGCCAGCAGATCGGGGGGACAGGTTTACGATACGCAGTATTTT
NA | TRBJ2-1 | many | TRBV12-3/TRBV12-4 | CASSRTINEQFF | TGTGCCAGCAGCCGTACAATCAATGAGCAGTTCTTC